The 10 T cell receptor beta chains below all came from one sample that was sequenced in a study of blood T cells in healthy people across ages. With a J-beta primer mix and a sample-barcoded 5' primer, a second PCR ran roughly 6 to 11 cycles. TCRdb analysed the 5' RACE reads with MiXCR anew, one entry per CDR3 protein. The sample has around 1.7 million distinct CDR3 sequences, about 30% seen once; the top ten hold approximately 7.7%. The sample consisted of blood. Receptors were obtained from a woman aged 30 to 39 in good health.

The chain links TRBV20-1 to TRBJ2-1; 10 bases fit TRBD2. This CDR3 has 13 residues. The ends lost 4 bases at V and 8 bases at J; junction bases unmatched: 5. From germline, CDR1 is DFQATT and CDR2 SNEGSKA (reference sequence). In DNA form, the CDR3 reads TGCAGTGCTACTAGCGGGAGCCTCGATGAGCAGTTCTTC. Its translation is CSATSGSLDEQFF.

This clonotype was counted between two and nine times. The V gene is TRBV7-2, the J gene TRBJ2-6; 8 nucleotides align to TRBD1. CDR1 and CDR2 from the germline V gene are SGHTA and FQGNSA. This CDR3 has 17 amino acids. The junction had 10 bases not matched to a gene; V was cut back by 5 bases and J by 4 bases. DNA of the CDR3: TGTGCCAGCAGCACGGACAGGGAACTGGTAGGGGCCAACGTCCTGACTTTC. Protein: CASSTDRELVGANVLTF.

This clonotype occurred once. V usage is TRBV14 and J usage is TRBJ1-2; D is unresolved. The CDR3 contains 16 residues. Trimming took off 1 base at V and 1 base at J, with 13 bases between the two ends. CDR1 SGHDN and CDR2 FVKESK come from the germline V gene. The CDR3 nucleotides read TGTGCCAGCAGCCAAGTCGCAAGCGTGGTTAACTATGGCTACACCTTC. Translation gives CASSQVASVVNYGYTF. Full variable domain (missing parts from reference TRBV14 and TRBJ1-2): EAGVTQFPSHSVIEKGQTVTLRCDPISGHDNLYWYRRVMGKEIKFLLHFVKESKQDESGMPNNRFLAERTGGTYSTLKVQPAELEDSGVYFCASSQVASVVNYGYTFGSGTRLTVV.

This clonotype was seen repeatedly, ten times or more. The rearrangement uses TRBV9 and TRBJ2-6, with D maybe TRBD1 (6 bases). Trimming removed 2 bases at V and 0 bases at J, with 15 bases between. The CDR3 is made up of 18 amino acids. In germline, CDR1 is SGDLS, CDR2 YYNGEE. CDR3 in amino acids: CASSVLDSSSSGANVLTF. The CDR3 DNA reads as TGTGCCAGCAGCGTTTTGGACAGTAGCTCCTCTGGGGCCAACGTCCTGACTTTC.

The chain couples TRBV6-6 to TRBJ2-1, with 8 positions matching TRBD1. V trimming: 2 bases; J trimming: 9 bases; junction bases outside the gene matches: 6. The CDR3 has 14 residues. CDR1 is MNHNY and CDR2 is SVGAGI in the germline V gene (reference sequence). CDR3 DNA: TGTGCCAGCAGTTACGGACAGGGTAGGAGTGAGCAGTTCTTC. Protein: CASSYGQGRSEQFF.

At least ten counts were recorded for this clonotype. The CDR3 protein is CASSFGLASSDTQYF. CDR3 DNA: TGTGCCAGCAGCTTCGGACTAGCGTCGTCTGATACGCAGTATTTT. The rearrangement joins TRBV7-9 to TRBJ2-3, with 9 nucleotides matching TRBD2. Losses at the gene ends were 3 bases for V and 6 bases for J; bases not matched to a gene: 7. Germline V gives CDR1 SEHNR, CDR2 FQNEAQ (reference sequence). The CDR3 totals 15 residues.

This clonotype has only a few counts. A read error may account for a junction end that differs from germline. The chain has TRBV5-1 and TRBJ2-5, with TRBD1 as a possible D gene (6 bases). The J call is in doubt because the DNA end fits TRBJ2-7 better. The CDR3 is 16 residues long. Germline lookup yields CDR1 SGHRS and CDR2 YFSETQ. The CDR3 is CASNLGASYSTCEQYF. Written as DNA, the CDR3 is TGCGCCAGCAACTTGGGGGCCTCCTACTCTACCTGCGAGCAGTACTTC.

About this clonotype: This clone may be a read error of a much larger clone one base away. Here the CDR3 omits its conserved ending phenylalanine or tryptophan, so a read error is the likely source. This chain links TRBV5-1 with TRBJ2-1; tentative D call: TRBD2 (7 bases). CDR3 length: 13 residues. V lost 4 bases and J lost 8, with 13 bases in between. Per germline, CDR1 SGHRS and CDR2 YFSETQ. This CDR3 is CASSGRGLDEQFV. DNA of the CDR3: TGCGCCAGCAGCGGGCGGGGGCTCGATGAGCAGTTCGTC.

V is TRBV12-3 or TRBV12-4 and J is TRBJ2-5; perhaps TRBD1 as D (5 bases). The CDR3 runs 14 residues. Trimming left V 5 bases short and J 2 bases short, with 12 bases between. CDR3 DNA sequence: TGTGCCAGCAGTCGCAGGGTGGGTCAAGAGACCCAGTACTTC. Translated, it gives CASSRRVGQETQYF.

The table lists this clonotype with a few counts. A read error may produce the germline difference seen at one junction end. The gene calls are TRBV25-1 and TRBJ2-7, with 8 bases that match TRBD2. The CDR3 contains 16 residues. Germline CDR1 reads MGHDK; CDR2 reads SYGVNS. As DNA, the CDR3 is TGTGCCGGCAGCCCAACTAGCGGACAAAGCTCCTACGAGCAGTACTTC. Residues: CAGSPTSGQSSYEQYF.